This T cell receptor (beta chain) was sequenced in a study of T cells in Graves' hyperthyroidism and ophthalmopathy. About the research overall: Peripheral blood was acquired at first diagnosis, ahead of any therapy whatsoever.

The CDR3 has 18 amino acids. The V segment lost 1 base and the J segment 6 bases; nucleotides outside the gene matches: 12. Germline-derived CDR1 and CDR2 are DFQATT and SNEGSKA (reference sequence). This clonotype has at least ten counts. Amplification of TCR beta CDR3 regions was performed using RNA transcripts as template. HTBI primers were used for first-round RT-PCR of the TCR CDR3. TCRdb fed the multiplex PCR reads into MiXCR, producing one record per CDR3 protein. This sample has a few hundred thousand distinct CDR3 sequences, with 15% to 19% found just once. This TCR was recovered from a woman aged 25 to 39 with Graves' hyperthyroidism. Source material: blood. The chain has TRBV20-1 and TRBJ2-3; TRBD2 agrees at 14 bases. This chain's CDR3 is CSARVVTSGRAGVDTQYF. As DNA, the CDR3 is TGCAGTGCTAGAGTAGTGACTAGCGGGAGGGCCGGAGTCGATACGCAGTATTTT.